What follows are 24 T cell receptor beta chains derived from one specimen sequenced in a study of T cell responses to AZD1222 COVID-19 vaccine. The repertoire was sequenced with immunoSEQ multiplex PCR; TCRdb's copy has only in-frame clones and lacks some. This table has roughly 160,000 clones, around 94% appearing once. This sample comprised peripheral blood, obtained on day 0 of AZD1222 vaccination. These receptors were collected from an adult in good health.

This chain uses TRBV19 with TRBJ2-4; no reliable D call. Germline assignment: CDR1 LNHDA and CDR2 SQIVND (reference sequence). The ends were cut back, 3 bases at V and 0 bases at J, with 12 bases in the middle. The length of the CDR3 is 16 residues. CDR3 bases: TGTGCCAGTAGTATCGGCAGGACCCTAGCCAAAAACATTCAGTACTTC. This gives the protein CASSIGRTLAKNIQYF.

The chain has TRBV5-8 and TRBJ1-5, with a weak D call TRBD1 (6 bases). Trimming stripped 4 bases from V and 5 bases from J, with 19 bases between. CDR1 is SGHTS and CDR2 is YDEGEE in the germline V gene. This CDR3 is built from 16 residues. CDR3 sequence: CASSARSTGRYQPQHF. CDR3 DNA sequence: TGTGCCAGCAGCGCCAGGTCAACAGGGCGTTATCAGCCCCAGCATTTT.

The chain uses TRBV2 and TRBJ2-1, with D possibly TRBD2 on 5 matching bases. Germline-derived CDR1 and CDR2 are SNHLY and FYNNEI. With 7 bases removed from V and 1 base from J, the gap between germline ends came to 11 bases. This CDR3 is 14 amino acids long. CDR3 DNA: TGTGCCAGCACGGCCCTAGCTTCCTACAATGAGCAGTTCTTC. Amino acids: CASTALASYNEQFF.

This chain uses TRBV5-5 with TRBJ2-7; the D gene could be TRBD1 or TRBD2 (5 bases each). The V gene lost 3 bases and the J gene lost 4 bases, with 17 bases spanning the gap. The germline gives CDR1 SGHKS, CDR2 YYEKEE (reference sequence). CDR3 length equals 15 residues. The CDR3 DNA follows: TGTGCCAGCAGCTCGGGGCCCCCTAACAGGTACGAGCAGTACTTC. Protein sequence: CASSSGPPNRYEQYF.

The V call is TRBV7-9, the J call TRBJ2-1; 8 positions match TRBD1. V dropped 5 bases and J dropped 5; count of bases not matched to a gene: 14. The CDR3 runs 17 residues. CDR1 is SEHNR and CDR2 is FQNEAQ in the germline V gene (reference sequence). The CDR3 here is CASSRYRPDRVNNEQFF. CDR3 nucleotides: TGTGCCAGCAGCAGATACCGTCCGGACAGGGTTAACAATGAGCAGTTCTTC. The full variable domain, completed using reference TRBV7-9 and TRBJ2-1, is DTGVSQNPRHKITKRGQNVTFRCDPISEHNRLYWYRQTLGQGPEFLTYFQNEAQLEKSRLLSDRFSAERPKGSFSTLEIQRTEQGDSAMYLCASSRYRPDRVNNEQFFGPGTRLTVL.

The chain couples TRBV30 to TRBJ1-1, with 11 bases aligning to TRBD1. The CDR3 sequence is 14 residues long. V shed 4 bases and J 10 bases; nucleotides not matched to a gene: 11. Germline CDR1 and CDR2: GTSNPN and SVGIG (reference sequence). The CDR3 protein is CAWIALGTGGPAFF. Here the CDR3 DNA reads TGTGCCTGGATCGCTCTAGGGACAGGGGGGCCAGCTTTCTTT.

CDR3 coding DNA: TGTGCCTGGGGTTGGGGCAGGAGCACAGATACGCAGTATTTT. This encodes CAWGWGRSTDTQYF. This chain uses TRBV30 with TRBJ2-3; a possible D gene is TRBD1 (5 bases). In germline, CDR1 is GTSNPN, CDR2 SVGIG (reference sequence). The V gene lost 5 bases and the J gene lost 0 bases, with 12 bases spanning the gap. The CDR3 runs 14 residues. The full variable domain, in which reference TRBV30 and TRBJ2-3 provide the parts outside the CDR3, is SQTIHQWPATLVQPVGSPLSLECTVEGTSNPNLYWYRQAAGRGLQLLFYSVGIGQISSEVPQNLSASRPQDRQFILSSKKLLLSDSGFYLCAWGWGRSTDTQYFGPGTRLTVL.

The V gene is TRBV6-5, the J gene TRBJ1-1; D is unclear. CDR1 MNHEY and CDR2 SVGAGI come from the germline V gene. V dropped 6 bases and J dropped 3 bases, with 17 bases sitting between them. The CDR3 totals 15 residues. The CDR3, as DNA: TGTGCCAGCAGCGGGATCTCACGCAGCTACACTGAAGCTTTCTTT. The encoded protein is CASSGISRSYTEAFF.

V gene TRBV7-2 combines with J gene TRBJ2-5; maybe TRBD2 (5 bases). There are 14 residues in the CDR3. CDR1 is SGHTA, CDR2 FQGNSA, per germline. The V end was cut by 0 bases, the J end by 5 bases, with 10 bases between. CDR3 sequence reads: CASSLASGVETQYF. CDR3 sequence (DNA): TGTGCCAGCAGCTTAGCATCCGGGGTGGAGACCCAGTACTTC.

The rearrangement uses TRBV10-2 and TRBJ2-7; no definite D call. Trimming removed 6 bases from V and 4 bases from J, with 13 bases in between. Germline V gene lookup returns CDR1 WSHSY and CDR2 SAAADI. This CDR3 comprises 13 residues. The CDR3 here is CASSLLPEYEQYF. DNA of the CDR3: TGCGCCAGCAGCCTACTACCGGAATACGAGCAGTACTTC.

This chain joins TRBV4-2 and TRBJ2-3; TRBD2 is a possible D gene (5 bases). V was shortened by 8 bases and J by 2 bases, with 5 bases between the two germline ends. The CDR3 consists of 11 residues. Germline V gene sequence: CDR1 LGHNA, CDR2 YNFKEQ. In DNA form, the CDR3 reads TGTGCCAGCCGGGACACAGATACGCAGTATTTT. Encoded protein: CASRDTDTQYF.

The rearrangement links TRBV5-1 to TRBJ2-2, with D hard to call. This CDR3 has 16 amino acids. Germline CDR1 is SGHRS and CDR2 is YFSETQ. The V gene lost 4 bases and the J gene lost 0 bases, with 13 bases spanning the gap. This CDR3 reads CASSTVGQSNTGELFF. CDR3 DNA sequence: TGCGCCAGCAGCACTGTAGGCCAATCGAACACCGGGGAGCTGTTTTTT.

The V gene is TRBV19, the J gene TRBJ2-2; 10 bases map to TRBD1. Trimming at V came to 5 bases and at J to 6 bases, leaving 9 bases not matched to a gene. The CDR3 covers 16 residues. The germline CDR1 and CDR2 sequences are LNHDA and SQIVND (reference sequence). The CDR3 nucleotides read TGTGCCAGTAGTGGGCGGGACAGGGGTTATTCCGGGGAGCTGTTTTTT. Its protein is CASSGRDRGYSGELFF. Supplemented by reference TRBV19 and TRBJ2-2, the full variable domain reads DGGITQSPKYLFRKEGQNVTLSCEQNLNHDAMYWYRQDPGQGLRLIYYSQIVNDFQKGDIAEGYSVSREKKESFPLTVTSAQKNPTAFYLCASSGRDRGYSGELFFGEGSRLTVL.

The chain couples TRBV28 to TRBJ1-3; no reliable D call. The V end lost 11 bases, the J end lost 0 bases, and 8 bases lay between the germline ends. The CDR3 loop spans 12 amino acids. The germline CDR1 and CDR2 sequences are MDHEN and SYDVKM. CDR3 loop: CAAYRSGNTIYF. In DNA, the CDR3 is TGTGCCGCCTATCGCTCTGGAAACACCATATATTTT.

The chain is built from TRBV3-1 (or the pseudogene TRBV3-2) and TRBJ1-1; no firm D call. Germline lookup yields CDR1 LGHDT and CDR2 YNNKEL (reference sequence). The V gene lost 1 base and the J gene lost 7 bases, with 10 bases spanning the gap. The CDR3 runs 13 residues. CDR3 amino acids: CASSQAGKGEAFF. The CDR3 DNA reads TGTGCCAGCAGCCAAGCAGGAAAAGGTGAAGCTTTCTTT.

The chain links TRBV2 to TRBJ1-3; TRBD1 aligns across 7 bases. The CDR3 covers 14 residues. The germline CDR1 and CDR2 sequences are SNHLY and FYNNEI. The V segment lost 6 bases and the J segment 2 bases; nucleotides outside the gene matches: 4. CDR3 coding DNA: TGTGCCAGCAGCCTCGACAGGGCTGGAAACACCATATATTTT. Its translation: CASSLDRAGNTIYF.

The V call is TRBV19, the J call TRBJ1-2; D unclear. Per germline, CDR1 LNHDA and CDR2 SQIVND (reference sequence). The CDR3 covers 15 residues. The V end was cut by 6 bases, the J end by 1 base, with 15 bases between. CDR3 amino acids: CASSPRGGVNYGYTF. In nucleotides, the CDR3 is TGTGCCAGTAGCCCTCGAGGAGGAGTTAACTATGGCTACACCTTC.

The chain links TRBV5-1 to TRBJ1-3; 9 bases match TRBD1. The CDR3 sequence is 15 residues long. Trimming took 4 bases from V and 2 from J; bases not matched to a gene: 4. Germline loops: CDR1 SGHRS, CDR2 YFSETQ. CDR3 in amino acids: CASSPDRGAGNTIYF. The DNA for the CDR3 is TGCGCCAGCAGCCCGGACAGGGGCGCTGGAAACACCATATATTTT. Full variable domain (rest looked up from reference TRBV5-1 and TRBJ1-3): KAGVTQTPRYLIKTRGQQVTLSCSPISGHRSVSWYQQTPGQGLQFLFEYFSETQRNKGNFPGRFSGRQFSNSRSEMNVSTLELGDSALYLCASSPDRGAGNTIYFGEGSWLTVV.

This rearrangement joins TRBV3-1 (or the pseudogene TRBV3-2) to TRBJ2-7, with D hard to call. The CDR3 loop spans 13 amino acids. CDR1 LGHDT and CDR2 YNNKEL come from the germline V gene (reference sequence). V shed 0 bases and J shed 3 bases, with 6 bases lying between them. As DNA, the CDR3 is TGTGCCAGCAGCCAAGATCCGGGCTACGAGCAGTACTTC. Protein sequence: CASSQDPGYEQYF.

In nucleotides, the CDR3 is TGTGCCAGCAGCCAAGCAGGGACTAGCGTTCAAGAGACCCAGTACTTC. It codes for CASSQAGTSVQETQYF. This chain uses TRBV3-1 (or the pseudogene TRBV3-2) with TRBJ2-5; 10 positions agree with TRBD2. Germline trimming cut 1 base from V and 2 bases from J; bases unmatched to any gene: 4. Germline assignment: CDR1 LGHDT and CDR2 YNNKEL (reference sequence). The CDR3 contains 16 residues.

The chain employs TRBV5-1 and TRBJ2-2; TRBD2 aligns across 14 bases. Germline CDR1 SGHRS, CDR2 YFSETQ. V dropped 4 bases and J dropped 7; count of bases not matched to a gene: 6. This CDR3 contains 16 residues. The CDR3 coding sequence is TGCGCCAGCAGCCCGACTAGCGGGAGGGCCGGCGGGGAGCTGTTTTTT. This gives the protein CASSPTSGRAGGELFF.

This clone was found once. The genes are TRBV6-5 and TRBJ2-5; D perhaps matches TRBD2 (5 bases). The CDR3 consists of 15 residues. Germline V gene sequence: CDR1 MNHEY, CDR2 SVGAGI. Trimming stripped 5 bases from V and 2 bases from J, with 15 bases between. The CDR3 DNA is TGTGCCAGCAGTCAGCTGGAAGCGGCACAAGAGACCCAGTACTTC. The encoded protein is CASSQLEAAQETQYF.

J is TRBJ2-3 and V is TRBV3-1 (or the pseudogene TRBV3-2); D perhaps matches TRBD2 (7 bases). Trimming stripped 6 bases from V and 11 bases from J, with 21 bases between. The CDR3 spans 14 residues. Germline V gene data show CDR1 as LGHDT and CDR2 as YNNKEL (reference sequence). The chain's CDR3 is CASSFVQGGGGQYF. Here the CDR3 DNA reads TGTGCCAGCAGTTTCGTACAGGGAGGGGGAGGGCAGTATTTT.

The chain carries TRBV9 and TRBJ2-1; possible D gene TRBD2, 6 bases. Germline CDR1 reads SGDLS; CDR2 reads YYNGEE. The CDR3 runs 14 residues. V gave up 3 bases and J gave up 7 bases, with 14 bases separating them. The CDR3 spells CASSAQSGVNEQFF. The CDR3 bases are TGTGCCAGCAGCGCTCAATCGGGGGTTAATGAGCAGTTCTTC.